This entry features one TCR beta chain sequence. This clonotype was detected a few times. Its antigen is not yet known. Per-nucleotide qualities are absent, and no much larger clonotype sits a single base away. Sample time point, as interpreted from the label and publication: pre-sensitization, week 0. Read against the paper, the sample's treatment or condition label means: therapeutic diphenylcyclopropenone sensitization with weekly scalp DPC. At each patch-test visit, blood was drawn before the patch test was applied. To be eligible, patients had to be aged 18 to 70, diagnosed with alopecia and judged suitable for DPC therapy, while pregnant patients were excluded. Total RNA was extracted from unfractionated whole blood collected in Tempus Blood RNA tubes. This specimen belongs to a study of human T cells and chemical hapten exposure (dated by TCRdb to the early 2020s). Background for the entire study: For sensitization, 2% DPC in acetone was applied to a roughly 2 cm by roughly 2 cm area of upper inner arm skin. Blood samples were taken from patients before sensitization (week 0) and then at 2, 6 and about 24 weeks after DPC sensitization. Weekly therapeutic DPC doses were additionally applied to the scalp of patients throughout the roughly 26-week study period. In alopecia patients, the study followed how the peripheral blood TCR repertoire changed in vivo over primary and secondary sensitization to diphenylcyclopropenone (DPC), a hapten. The mostly female patient cohort included alopecia areata with under or over 50% scalp involvement, alopecia totalis and alopecia universalis. Patch testing was performed on the upper back with Finn chambers containing 0.01% DPC, and the patch tests were scored after 6 days according to International Contact Dermatitis Research Group standards. For TCR sequencing, blood came from 25 to 35 alopecia patients at anywhere from one to four time points (pre-sensitization, 2, 6 and 24 weeks). Libraries were combined into a pool for sequencing, and differences in TCR yield between samples came mainly from small differences in library volumes within the pool. Results the study describes overall, beyond this receptor: Repeated subsampling changed both the strength of the expansion versus patch-test correlation and the threshold at which that correlation became significant. Because all patients had alopecia, a presumed autoimmune disease, the immune response of the patients might differ from that of healthy individuals. A positive correlation was found between the number of PT1 expanded TCRs and patch test score, with significance reached at thresholds 8, 16 and 32 but not 4. Compared with pre-sensitization or healthy control sets, expanded TCRs formed significantly more large CDR3 similarity clusters, which is consistent with antigen-driven responses. DPC sensitization did not change how many TCRs were above 1 in 1000 frequency, and no evidence was found of alterations in global repertoire structure.

V was cut back by 3 bases and J by 8 bases, leaving a gap of 11 bases between them. There are 13 amino acids in the CDR3, from cysteine to phenylalanine inclusive. Only CDR3 DNA remains: 39 bases, in frame from the first base. The method behind the library was RACE. The sequencer was a NextSeq 500. Library preparation attached unique molecular identifiers to individual cDNA molecules for quantitative, reproducible TCR counting. For every blood RNA sample, sequencing covered both the TCR alpha and TCR beta chains. Concerning the study's data processing: The median number of TCRs per sample was around 96,000, ranging from 23,224 to 690,600. V, J and CDR3 annotation of the TCR reads was carried out using the Decombinator software suite. For PS versus PT1 abundance plots, all samples were subsampled to the same number of TCRs (28,000). TCRs were defined as expanded if absent before sensitization and observed at least eight times at the 2-week time point. Using fastp trimming at Q25 and MiXCR clonotype assembly, TCRdb reanalyzed the public sequencing data and kept in-frame beta chains. Each CDR3 protein gets just one entry, which takes the most common genes and DNA from the rows behind it. The V and J calls reflect TCRdb's pipeline rather than the authors' work. Within this sample are more than 100,000 distinct CDR3 sequences, with roughly 12% of them counted one time only. The ten top clones hold about 3% of the sample.

Material: whole blood, obtained in connection with sensitization to the hapten diphenylcyclopropenone (DPC). Recombination joined TRBV12-3 or TRBV12-4 with TRBJ2-1; the D segment may tentatively be TRBD1 or TRBD2, each giving 7 matched bases. This TCR derives from a young woman with alopecia areata. Some clones in this sample may be carry-over from other donors' samples. The CDR3 protein is CASSLTGRDEQFF. In nucleotides, the sequence is TGTGCCAGCAGTTTGACAGGGAGGGATGAGCAGTTCTTC.